One T cell receptor beta chain is described in this entry. As originally analysed: Cell counts per sample came from amplifying reference gene primers. Sequencing was performed with immunoSEQ multiplex PCR; in TCRdb, only in-frame clones are kept and a portion is missing. V and J calls and clone size are as listed in that table; D and trimming were resolved from the DNA. The sample has around 310,000 clones, about nine tenths seen once. This sample is part of a study of blood T cell repertoires in COVID-19. For the study at large: PBMCs, B-cell-depleted T cells, or T cells were the source of the cDNA or gDNA that made up the material.

The germline gives CDR1 LGHNA, CDR2 YNFKEQ. The V and J ends lost 4 bases and 3 bases respectively, with 12 bases between them. There are 14 residues in the CDR3. Participants' reported clinical history set cohort assignment. In Cohort 3, a recovered donor had either two negative PCRs, clearance, or symptom resolution. The clonotype comes from a woman between 25 and 40 years old who had recovered from COVID-19. Sequenced: PBMCs or T cells enriched from blood (not recorded which). V and J are TRBV4-2 and TRBJ1-2; D unresolved. The CDR3 DNA is TGTGCCAGCAGCCTTCACAGCAGTTACTATGGCTACACCTTC. Amino acid sequence: CASSLHSSYYGYTF.